Presented here are 5 T cell receptor beta chains from one specimen sequenced in a study of shared T cell receptors in the human thymus. The protocol was immunoSEQ multiplex PCR, while the TCRdb copy is restricted to in-frame clones and leaves out a portion. The sample gives just under 550,000 clones, about 84% of which show up once; about 0.013% is in the top ten. The same specimen was also included in a second study, on human thymus T cells.

The sequenced sample was thymocytes. Source of these receptors: a boy younger than two with a congenital heart defect.

V and J are TRBV9 and TRBJ2-1; TRBD1 matches at 9 bases. Germline V gene lookup returns CDR1 SGDLS and CDR2 YYNGEE. Trimming took 5 bases from V and 4 from J; bases not matched to a gene: 7. CDR3 length equals 15 residues. CDR3 coding DNA: TGTGCCAGCAGTAGTTGGGGACAGGGATACAATGAGCAGTTCTTC. It specifies CASSSWGQGYNEQFF.

V gene TRBV27 combines with J gene TRBJ2-5; TRBD2 matches 15 bases. CDR3 size: 18 residues. V shed 5 bases, J shed 2 bases, and the junction held 9 bases outside the gene matches. Germline CDR1 MNHEY, CDR2 SMNVEV (reference sequence). CDR3 residues: CASSTLGLAGGGQETQYF. CDR3 in DNA: TGTGCCAGCAGTACCTTGGGACTAGCGGGAGGAGGGCAAGAGACCCAGTACTTC.

This clone was recorded a few times. The chain joins TRBV10-3 to TRBJ2-1; D possibly corresponds to TRBD2 (5 bases). V lost 0 bases to trimming and J lost 6 bases, with 12 bases between them. Germline values: CDR1 ENHRY, CDR2 SYGVKD. CDR3 length equals 15 residues. This CDR3 is CAISESERRTNEQFF. The CDR3 DNA reads TGTGCCATCAGTGAGTCCGAGCGGAGAACCAATGAGCAGTTCTTC.

The chain joins TRBV14 to TRBJ1-1, with D uncertain. CDR1 is SGHDN, CDR2 FVKESK, per germline. Trimming took off 1 base at V and 1 base at J, with 7 bases between the two ends. The CDR3 has 14 residues. The CDR3, as DNA: TGTGCCAGCAGCCAAGTACAGCAGAACACTGAAGCTTTCTTT. Translating it yields CASSQVQQNTEAFF.

The chain joins TRBV7-9 to TRBJ2-1, with 10 bases identical to TRBD2. The junction had 10 bases not matched to a gene; V was cut back by 5 bases and J by 0 bases. CDR3 length: 18 amino acids. Germline CDR1 SEHNR, CDR2 FQNEAQ (reference sequence). CDR3 amino acids: CASSPSLAGESSYNEQFF. CDR3 nucleotide sequence: TGTGCCAGCAGCCCCTCCCTAGCGGGAGAGAGCTCCTACAATGAGCAGTTCTTC.